The clone carrying this T cell receptor (beta chain) counts as large (0.1 to 1%). Its antigen is not known. Compared with germline, one end of the junction differs, possibly owing to a read error. This specimen belongs to a study of circulating CD8 cells and anti-PD-1 response in melanoma. Points from the study as a whole: Tumor reactivity was tested by peptide assays on expanded sorted subsets. Clonotype sharing was highest between DPOS and TIGIT subsets. TIGIT repertoires were least diverse, DNEG repertoires most diverse.

CDR1 and CDR2 from the germline V gene are LNHDA and SQIVND (reference sequence). This CDR3 region has 11 residues. Using 15 ng of total RNA, TCR libraries were made with the QIAseq Immune Repertoire TCR panel. TCRdb recomputed calls from the reads with MiXCR, one row per CDR3 protein. The top ten clones hold less than 45% of a sample with approximately 790 distinct CDR3 sequences, around 13% of them seen once. From live CD3+CD8+TCRalphabeta+ cells, four PD-1 and/or TIGIT subsets were sorted. The sequenced sample was CD8+ T cells from PBMCs, obtained at baseline or after one month of anti-PD-1 therapy (not recorded which). This clonotype was obtained from a human donor with melanoma. The rearrangement joins TRBV19 to TRBJ1-2; D possibly corresponds to TRBD1 (5 bases). For the CDR3, the DNA is TGTGCCAGCAGTAGGGGCTATGGCTACACCTTC. Translated, it gives CASSRGYGYTF.